Following are 29 T cell receptor beta chains from one sample sequenced in a study of vaccination and CD4 T cells after COVID-19. Sequenced with the Oncomine TCR Beta short-read assay was DNA taken from cultured CD4+ T cells. From CD4+ T cells that had been cultured, genomic DNA was extracted. TCRdb passed the PCR reads through MiXCR, listing each CDR3 protein once. The data show some 6,900 distinct CDR3 sequences, roughly a third seen once. Sample treatment: approximately nine-day PBMC culture with coronavirus spike peptide pools or control peptides (ViraFEST assay). Prior to the COVID-19 pandemic (2011-2018), the unexposed donor's CD4+ T cells were collected. No antigens are known for them. The specimen was CD4+ T cells from blood, cultured in vitro. Receptors originate from a human donor in good health.

This clonotype qualifies as medium-sized. The chain employs TRBV20-1 and TRBJ1-5; D is undetermined. The CDR3 spans 12 residues. CDR1 and CDR2 (germline): DFQATT, SNEGSKA (reference sequence). Trimming shortened V by 7 bases and J by 2 bases, and 9 bases separated the two germline ends. The CDR3 coding sequence is TGCAGTGATGGCCGGGGCAATCAGCCCCAGCATTTT. Amino acids: CSDGRGNQPQHF.

This clonotype has just a few counts. The V gene is TRBV7-2, the J gene TRBJ2-1; D is perhaps TRBD2 (6 bases). CDR3 length: 16 amino acids. V was pared by 3 bases and J by 0 bases, with 12 bases between. Germline loops: CDR1 SGHTA, CDR2 FQGNSA. The CDR3 is CASSLWRDPSYNEQFF. CDR3 nucleotide sequence: TGTGCCAGCAGCTTGTGGCGGGACCCCTCCTACAATGAGCAGTTCTTC.

This chain links TRBV20-1 with TRBJ2-3; TRBD1 matches 11 bases. V gave up 8 bases and J gave up 5 bases; unmatched junction bases: 9. The CDR3 length is 14 residues. Per germline, CDR1 DFQATT and CDR2 SNEGSKA (reference sequence). The CDR3 loop reads CSTTDRGLGDTQYF. CDR3 sequence (DNA): TGCAGTACTACGGACAGGGGGCTTGGAGATACGCAGTATTTT.

In its sample, this clonotype is medium-sized. This sequence joins TRBV24-1 and TRBJ1-2, with D hard to call. Per germline, CDR1 KGHDR and CDR2 SFDVKD. V lost 5 bases and J 7 bases, leaving 13 bases between the germline ends. This CDR3 contains 13 residues. As DNA, the CDR3 is TGTGCCACCAGTGTTCGGGGTGAGGGTGGCTACACCTTC. Translation gives CATSVRGEGGYTF.

The J gene is TRBJ2-7, the V gene TRBV7-2; weak D call: TRBD2 (6 bases). Germline CDR1 reads SGHTA; CDR2 reads FQGNSA. This CDR3 contains 14 residues. Trimming removed 5 bases from V and 4 bases from J, with 15 bases in between. CDR3 DNA sequence: TGTGCCAGCAGCCCGCGGGACTCTCATTACGAGCAGTACTTC. It yields the protein CASSPRDSHYEQYF.

This clonotype was detected a few times. The CDR3 DNA sequence: TGTGCCAGCAGCCTACCTTCGGTCAGGGAACCGATCGAGCAGTACTTC. This codes for CASSLPSVREPIEQYF. The chain links TRBV7-9 to TRBJ2-7, with a tentative D call TRBD1 (5 bases). The germline V gene encodes CDR1 SEHNR and CDR2 FQNEAQ (reference sequence). Deletions cut 5 bases from V and 6 bases from J, with 23 bases between. The length of the CDR3 is 16 residues.

This CDR3 is CASRDRDSRGYTF. The CDR3 DNA sequence: TGTGCCAGCAGGGACCGGGACAGCAGAGGCTACACCTTC. The chain links TRBV27 to TRBJ1-2; 7 bases align to TRBD1. Unmatched junction bases numbered 9, after V lost 6 bases and J lost 8 bases. Germline V lookup: CDR1 MNHEY, CDR2 SMNVEV (reference sequence). CDR3 length equals 13 residues.

This clonotype was seen more than once but under ten times. The CDR3 nucleotides are TGTGCCAGCAGTGAAGCGCGGTCCGCTAACTATGGCTACACCTTC. Protein product: CASSEARSANYGYTF. The V and J genes are TRBV6-1 and TRBJ1-2; D is ambiguous. The CDR3 covers 15 residues. The V and J ends lost 0 bases and 0 bases respectively, with 8 bases between them. The germline V gene has CDR1 MNHNS and CDR2 SASEGT.

This chain joins TRBV15 and TRBJ2-3; D gene ambiguous. Germline CDR1 reads LNHNV; CDR2 reads YYDKDF (reference sequence). Deletions cut 3 bases from V and 1 base from J, with 11 bases between. The CDR3 length is 15 residues. The CDR3 here is CATSRLRRGTDTQYF. The CDR3 DNA is TGTGCCACCAGCAGGCTTCGCCGAGGCACAGATACGCAGTATTTT. The full variable domain, with the rest looked up from reference TRBV15 and TRBJ2-3, is DAMVIQNPRYQVTQFGKPVTLSCSQTLNHNVMYWYQQKSSQAPKLLFHYYDKDFNNEADTPDNFQSRRPNTSFCFLDIRSPGLGDTAMYLCATSRLRRGTDTQYFGPGTRLTVL.

The rearrangement joins TRBV5-5 to TRBJ2-7; D unresolved. V shed 0 bases and J shed 0 bases, with 10 bases lying between them. The V gene's germline CDR1 is SGHKS and CDR2 YYEKEE (reference sequence). The CDR3 is 15 amino acids. CDR3 residues: CASSLVGLTSYEQYF. CDR3 nucleotides: TGTGCCAGCAGCTTGGTGGGGTTGACCTCCTACGAGCAGTACTTC.

The V call is TRBV6-2 or TRBV6-3, the J call TRBJ2-5; perhaps TRBD1 as D (7 bases). The CDR3 totals 15 residues. Germline CDR1 reads MNHEY; CDR2 reads SVGEGT. The germline V and J ends were trimmed by 6 bases and 3 bases, with 17 bases remaining between them. The CDR3 spells CASSTTQGGKETQYF. CDR3 coding DNA: TGTGCCAGCAGCACCACTCAGGGGGGTAAAGAGACCCAGTACTTC.

In its sample, this clonotype was seen once. The V gene is TRBV2, the J gene TRBJ2-7; a weak D match, TRBD1 (6 bases). This CDR3 spans 14 amino acids. Trimming left V 3 bases short and J 5 bases short, with 14 bases between. CDR1 SNHLY and CDR2 FYNNEI come from the germline V gene. CDR3: CASSEGRGDNEQYF. The CDR3 DNA sequence: TGTGCCAGCAGTGAGGGCAGGGGTGACAACGAGCAGTACTTC.

This clonotype was seen a few times. This chain connects TRBV7-9 to TRBJ1-1; D call uncertain. The CDR3 is 12 amino acids. Trimming pared 3 bases from V and 5 bases from J, leaving 7 bases between. The V gene's germline CDR1 is SEHNR and CDR2 FQNEAQ (reference sequence). In DNA form, the CDR3 reads TGTGCCAGCAGCTTGGCTCCGACTGAAGCTTTCTTT. The encoded protein is CASSLAPTEAFF.

The chain is built from TRBV5-4 and TRBJ1-2; possibly TRBD1 for D (6 bases). CDR3 length: 15 residues. CDR1 SGHNT and CDR2 YYREEE come from the germline V gene (reference sequence). V was cut by 0 bases and J by 1 base, with 10 bases left in between. The DNA for the CDR3 is TGTGCCAGCAGCTTGGTAGGGGGTGATAACTATGGCTACACCTTC. Its protein is CASSLVGGDNYGYTF. Supplemented by reference TRBV5-4 and TRBJ1-2, the full variable domain reads ETGVTQSPTHLIKTRGQQVTLRCSSQSGHNTVSWYQQALGQGPQFIFQYYREEENGRGNFPPRFSGLQFPNYSSELNVNALELDDSALYLCASSLVGGDNYGYTFGSGTRLTVV.

The genes are TRBV7-2 and TRBJ1-2; 9 bases line up with TRBD1. This CDR3 region has 14 residues. V gave up 5 bases and J gave up 5 bases; unmatched junction bases: 6. Germline CDR1 and CDR2: SGHTA and FQGNSA. CDR3 protein: CASSPRQGGYGYTF. For the CDR3, the DNA is TGTGCCAGCAGCCCAAGACAGGGGGGATATGGCTACACCTTC.

This clonotype has only a few counts. V gene TRBV20-1 combines with J gene TRBJ2-1; perhaps TRBD1 as D (6 bases). The ends were cut back, 3 bases at V and 3 bases at J, with 9 bases in the middle. The CDR3 extends over 13 amino acids. The V gene's germline CDR1 is DFQATT and CDR2 SNEGSKA (reference sequence). The CDR3 region is CSASNRDYNEQFF. CDR3 nucleotide sequence: TGCAGTGCTAGCAACAGGGACTACAATGAGCAGTTCTTC.

Here the CDR3 DNA reads TGTGCCACCGGGACAGCCGCCCCCTACGAGCAGTACTTC. Translating it yields CATGTAAPYEQYF. This sequence joins TRBV6-2 or TRBV6-3 and TRBJ2-7; 7 bases fit TRBD1. The CDR3 totals 13 residues. CDR1 MNHEY and CDR2 SVGEGT come from the germline V gene. With V trimmed by 10 bases and J by 2 bases, 8 bases remained unmatched.

This clonotype showed up just once. This chain connects TRBV20-1 to TRBJ2-3; D not certain. The CDR3 consists of 14 residues. CDR1 is DFQATT and CDR2 is SNEGSKA in the germline V gene (reference sequence). Trimming removed 1 base at V and 4 bases at J, with 12 bases between. This CDR3 is CSARAVALADTQYF. In DNA, the CDR3 is TGCAGTGCTAGAGCGGTAGCTTTAGCAGATACGCAGTATTTT.

The V call is TRBV6-2 or TRBV6-3, the J call TRBJ2-5; a weak D match, TRBD1 (6 bases). The CDR3 has 13 amino acids. Trimming took 6 bases from V and 2 from J, leaving 10 bases between them. Germline CDR1 is MNHEY and CDR2 is SVGEGT. For the CDR3, the DNA is TGTGCCAGCAGCAGGACAGAACAAGAGACCCAGTACTTC. It specifies CASSRTEQETQYF.

This clonotype has just a few counts. The gene calls are TRBV6-2 or TRBV6-3 and TRBJ2-7, with 7 nucleotides matching TRBD1. Germline CDR1 and CDR2: MNHEY and SVGEGT. The CDR3 totals 15 residues. The trim removed 3 bases at V and 2 bases at J, leaving 7 bases unmatched. The chain's CDR3 is CASSYTDRNPYEQYF. CDR3 coding DNA: TGTGCCAGCAGTTATACGGACAGGAACCCCTACGAGCAGTACTTC.

This rearrangement joins TRBV2 to TRBJ1-2, with 9 bases that match TRBD1. J was trimmed by 8 bases and V by 6 bases; bases with no gene match: 7. CDR1 is SNHLY and CDR2 is FYNNEI in the germline V gene. There are 13 residues in the CDR3. The CDR3 DNA reads TGTGCCAGCAGCGTAGGACAGGGGAGAGGCTACACCTTC. Translated, it gives CASSVGQGRGYTF.

The rearrangement links TRBV19 to TRBJ2-7; a weak D match, TRBD2 (7 bases). Between the trimmed V and J ends, which lost 8 bases and 2 bases, there was a span of 13 bases. Germline V CDR1 and CDR2: LNHDA, SQIVND (reference sequence). This CDR3 is built from 13 residues. CDR3 nucleotide sequence: TGTGCCAGTCAAGGGGGGGCCACCTACGAGCAGTACTTC. Amino acids: CASQGGATYEQYF.

The genes are TRBV6-2 or TRBV6-3 and TRBJ1-5, with unresolved D. CDR3 length: 14 residues. Germline V lookup: CDR1 MNHEY, CDR2 SVGEGT. V lost 3 bases and J 2 bases, leaving 8 bases between the germline ends. DNA of the CDR3: TGTGCCAGCAGTTATCCCGCTGGCAATCAGCCCCAGCATTTT. This codes for CASSYPAGNQPQHF.

V usage is TRBV2 and J usage is TRBJ1-5, with D hard to call. Trimming took 5 bases from V and 0 from J, leaving 5 bases between them. This CDR3 is built from 13 residues. Germline values: CDR1 SNHLY, CDR2 FYNNEI. The CDR3 bases are TGTGCCAGCAGTACCGATAGCAATCAGCCCCAGCATTTT. Protein sequence: CASSTDSNQPQHF.

Within the sample, this clonotype is medium-sized. The V and J genes are TRBV24-1 and TRBJ2-5; D perhaps matches TRBD1 (5 bases). This CDR3 is built from 13 residues. Trimming stripped 5 bases from V and 4 bases from J, with 10 bases between. Germline V gene data show CDR1 as KGHDR and CDR2 as SFDVKD. The CDR3 protein is CATSAVRGETQYF. The CDR3, as DNA: TGTGCCACCAGTGCCGTTAGGGGAGAGACCCAGTACTTC.

This clonotype qualifies as medium-sized. The chain recombines TRBV20-1 with TRBJ2-7; D remains unclear. The V gene lost 5 bases and the J gene lost 7 bases, with 12 bases spanning the gap. The CDR3 sequence is 11 residues long. CDR1 DFQATT and CDR2 SNEGSKA come from the germline V gene (reference sequence). CDR3 protein: CSAQPTLEQYF. The CDR3 coding sequence is TGCAGTGCTCAACCTACGTTGGAGCAGTACTTC.

About this clonotype: A read error may account for a junction end that differs from germline. The chain has TRBV7-6 and TRBJ1-1, with TRBD1 as a possible D gene (5 bases). The germline CDR1 and CDR2 sequences are SGHVS and FNYEAQ. The CDR3 is 13 amino acids. DNA of the CDR3: TGTGCTAGCAGCGTCGGACAGAACACTGAAGCTTTCTTT. It codes for CASSVGQNTEAFF.

Details on this clonotype: This clone may be a read error of a much larger clone one base away. V gene TRBV20-1 combines with J gene TRBJ1-2; TRBD1 agrees at 7 bases. The CDR3 has 14 residues. CDR1 and CDR2 from the germline V gene are DFQATT and SNEGSKA (reference sequence). DNA of the CDR3: TGCGGTGCTAGAAGACAGGGCGTAAATGATGGCTACACCTTC. Its protein product is CGARRQGVNDGYTF.

The chain links TRBV11-2 to TRBJ2-7; TRBD1 matches 7 bases. This CDR3 spans 16 amino acids. Looked up from germline, CDR1 is SGHAT and CDR2 is FQNNGV. J was trimmed by 2 bases and V by 1 base; bases with no gene match: 8. This CDR3 is CASSLGARQGTYEQYF. The CDR3 DNA sequence: TGTGCCAGCAGCTTAGGGGCGAGACAGGGCACCTACGAGCAGTACTTC. The whole variable domain, remainder taken from reference TRBV11-2 and TRBJ2-7, is EAGVAQSPRYKIIEKRQSVAFWCNPISGHATLYWYQQILGQGPKLLIQFQNNGVVDDSQLPKDRFSAERLKGVDSTLKIQPAKLEDSAVYLCASSLGARQGTYEQYFGPGTRLTVT.